The source of this TCR beta chain is a study of T cells in women clearing cervical HPV infection. The CDR3 is 16 amino acids. The V end was cut by 3 bases, the J end by 6 bases, with 21 bases between. CDR1 and CDR2 (germline): MDHEN, SYDVKM. Note on this clone: Its antigen is undetermined. The read gets to within 3 residues of the CDR3 end, and the germline J gene fills in the rest.

Study conclusions and caveats: Cases carried less TRBV6-7 than controls: roughly 0.11% versus 0.16%.

The assay was immunoSEQ multiplex PCR, and TCRdb's table has in-frame clones only and misses some. The sample totals about 45,000 clones. The material sequenced was blood buffy coat. The sequence was collected from a woman aged 18-69 years with a cervical HPV16 infection that either progressed to CIN3+ or cleared (not recorded which). The J gene is TRBJ2-7, the V gene TRBV28; maybe TRBD1 (5 bases). CDR3 DNA (partial): TGTGCCAGCAGTTTTAGTACAGGTGTGATAGGGCGCGAG. Its translation is CASSFSTGVIGRE. The whole CDR3 region reads CASSFSTGVIGREQYF.